The sequence of this T cell receptor beta chain was determined in a study of cytomegalovirus exposure and HLA in healthy donors. Overall study results and limits: Later analysis placed DRB1 highest and HLA-C lowest in TCR association rates, which differed by HLA locus. The sole available immune exposure information was CMV serostatus.

PCR was performed using 60 Vbeta and 13 Jbeta primers. Using immunoSEQ multiplex PCR, the repertoire was profiled, and TCRdb retains in-frame clones only, with some absent. This sample's clone table lists more than 90,000 clones. Trimming shortened V by 0 bases and J by 1 base, and 9 bases separated the two germline ends. The germline gives CDR1 MRHNA, CDR2 SNTAGT. The CDR3 covers 15 residues. Comment on this clone: Its antigen remains unknown.

This chain uses TRBV6-4 with TRBJ1-1; D remains unclear. The sequence was collected from a man aged 25-45 years in good health and CMV-seronegative. The sequenced sample was PBMCs. Written as DNA, the CDR3 is TGTGCCAGCAGTGACTCGGTCAGGTCGAACACTGAAGCTTTCTTT. This sequence encodes CASSDSVRSNTEAFF.